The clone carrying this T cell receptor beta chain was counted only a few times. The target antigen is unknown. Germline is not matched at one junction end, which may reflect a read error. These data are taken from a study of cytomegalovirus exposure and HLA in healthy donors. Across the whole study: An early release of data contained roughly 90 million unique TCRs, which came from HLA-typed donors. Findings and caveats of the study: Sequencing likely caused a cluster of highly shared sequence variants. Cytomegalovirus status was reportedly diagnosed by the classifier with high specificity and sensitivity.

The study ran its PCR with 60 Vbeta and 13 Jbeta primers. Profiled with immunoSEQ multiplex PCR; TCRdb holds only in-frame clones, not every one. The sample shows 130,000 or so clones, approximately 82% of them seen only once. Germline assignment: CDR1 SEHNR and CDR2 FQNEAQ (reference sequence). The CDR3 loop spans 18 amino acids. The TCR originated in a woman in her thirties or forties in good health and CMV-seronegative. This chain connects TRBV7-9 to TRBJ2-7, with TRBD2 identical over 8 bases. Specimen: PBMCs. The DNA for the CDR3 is TGTTCCAGCAGCTTAGGGCTATTCGGGGGGGCTAGTTCCTACGAGCAGTACTTC. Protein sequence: CSSSLGLFGGASSYEQYF.